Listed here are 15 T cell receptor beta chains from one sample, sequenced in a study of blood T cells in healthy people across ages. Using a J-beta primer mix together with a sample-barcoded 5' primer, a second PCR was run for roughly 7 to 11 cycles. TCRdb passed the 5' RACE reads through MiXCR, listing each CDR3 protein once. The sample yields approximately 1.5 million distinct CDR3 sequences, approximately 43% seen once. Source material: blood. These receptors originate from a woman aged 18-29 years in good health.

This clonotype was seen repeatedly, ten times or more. CDR3 sequence (DNA): TGTGCCAGCAGTTTGGGCAGTCATGAGCAGTTCTTC. This sequence encodes CASSLGSHEQFF. This sequence joins TRBV12-3 or TRBV12-4 and TRBJ2-1; D ambiguous. The CDR3 has 12 residues. The germline V and J ends were trimmed by 3 bases and 8 bases, with 8 bases remaining between them.

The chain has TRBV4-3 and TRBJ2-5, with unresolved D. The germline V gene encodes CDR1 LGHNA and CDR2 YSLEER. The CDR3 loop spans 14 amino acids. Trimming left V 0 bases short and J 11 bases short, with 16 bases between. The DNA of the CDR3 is TGCGCCAGCAGCCAAGAATTAGGGTATGATGAGCAGTACTTC. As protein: CASSQELGYDEQYF.

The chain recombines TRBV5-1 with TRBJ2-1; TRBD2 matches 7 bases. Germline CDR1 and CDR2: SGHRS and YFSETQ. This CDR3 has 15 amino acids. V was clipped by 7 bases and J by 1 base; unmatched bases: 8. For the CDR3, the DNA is TGCGCCAGCGAACCGGGCGGGGGTTCCTACAATGAGCAGTTCTTC. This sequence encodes CASEPGGGSYNEQFF.

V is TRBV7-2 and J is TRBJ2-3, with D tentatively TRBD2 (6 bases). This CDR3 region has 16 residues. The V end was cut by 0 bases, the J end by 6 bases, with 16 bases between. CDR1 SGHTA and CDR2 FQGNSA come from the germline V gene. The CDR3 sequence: CASSLAPGLSSDTQYF. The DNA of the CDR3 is TGTGCCAGCAGCTTAGCGCCGGGACTTTCTTCGGATACGCAGTATTTT. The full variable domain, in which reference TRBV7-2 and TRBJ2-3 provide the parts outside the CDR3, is GAGVSQSPSNKVTEKGKDVELRCDPISGHTALYWYRQSLGQGLEFLIYFQGNSAPDKSGLPSDRFSAERTGGSVSTLTIQRTQQEDSAVYLCASSLAPGLSSDTQYFGPGTRLTVL.

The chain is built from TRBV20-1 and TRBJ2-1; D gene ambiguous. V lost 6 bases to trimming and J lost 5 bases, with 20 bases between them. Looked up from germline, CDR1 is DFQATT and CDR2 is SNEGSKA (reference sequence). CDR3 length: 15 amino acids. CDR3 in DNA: TGCAGTGCCAGACCCCATGGGCAGAAGAACAATGAGCAGTTCTTC. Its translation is CSARPHGQKNNEQFF.

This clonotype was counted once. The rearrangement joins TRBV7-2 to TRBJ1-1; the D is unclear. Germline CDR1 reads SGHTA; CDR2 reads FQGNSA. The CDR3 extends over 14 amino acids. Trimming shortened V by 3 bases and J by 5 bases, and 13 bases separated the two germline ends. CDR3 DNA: TGTGCCAGCAGCTTCACCGGGGAGATTACTGAAGCTTTCTTT. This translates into CASSFTGEITEAFF.

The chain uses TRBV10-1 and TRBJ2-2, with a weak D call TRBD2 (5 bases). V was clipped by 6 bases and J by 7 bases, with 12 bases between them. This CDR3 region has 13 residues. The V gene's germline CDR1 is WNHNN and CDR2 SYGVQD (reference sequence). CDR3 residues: CASSGNPGGELFF. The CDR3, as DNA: TGCGCCAGCAGCGGGAATCCCGGCGGGGAGCTGTTTTTT.

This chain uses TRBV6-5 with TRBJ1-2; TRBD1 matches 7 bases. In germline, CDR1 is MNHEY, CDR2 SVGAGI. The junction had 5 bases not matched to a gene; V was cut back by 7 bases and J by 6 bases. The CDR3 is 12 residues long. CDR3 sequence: CASILRGHGYTF. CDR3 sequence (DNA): TGTGCCAGCATCCTGAGGGGGCATGGCTACACCTTC.

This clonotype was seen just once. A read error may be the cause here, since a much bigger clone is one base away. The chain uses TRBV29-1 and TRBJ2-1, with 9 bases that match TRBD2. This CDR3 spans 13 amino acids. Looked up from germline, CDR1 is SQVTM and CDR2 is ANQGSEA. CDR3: CGARSGSGNEQFF. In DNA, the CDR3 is TGCGGCGCTCGTAGCGGGAGTGGCAATGAGCAGTTCTTC.

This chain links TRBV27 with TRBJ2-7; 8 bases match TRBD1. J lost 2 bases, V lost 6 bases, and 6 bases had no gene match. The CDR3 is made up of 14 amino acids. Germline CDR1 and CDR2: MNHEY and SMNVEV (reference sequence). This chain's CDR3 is CASRKQGEPYEQYF. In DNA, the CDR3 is TGTGCCAGCAGAAAACAGGGGGAACCCTACGAGCAGTACTTC.

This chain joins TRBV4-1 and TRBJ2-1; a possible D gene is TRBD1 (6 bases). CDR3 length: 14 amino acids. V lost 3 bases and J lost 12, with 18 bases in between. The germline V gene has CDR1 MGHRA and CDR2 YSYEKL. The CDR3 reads CASSHSLLEQGQFF. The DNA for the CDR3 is TGCGCCAGCAGCCACAGTTTGTTAGAACAGGGGCAGTTCTTC.

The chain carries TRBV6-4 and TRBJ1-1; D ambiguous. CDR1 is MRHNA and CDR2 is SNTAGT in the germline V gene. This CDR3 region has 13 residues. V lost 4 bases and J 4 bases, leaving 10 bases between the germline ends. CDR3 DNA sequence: TGTGCCAGCAGTGCGAATGAGGGCACTGAAGCTTTCTTT. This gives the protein CASSANEGTEAFF.

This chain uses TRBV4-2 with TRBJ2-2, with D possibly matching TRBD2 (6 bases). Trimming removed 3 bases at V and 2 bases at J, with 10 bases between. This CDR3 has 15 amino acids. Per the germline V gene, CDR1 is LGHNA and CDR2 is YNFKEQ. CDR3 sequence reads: CASSQTRGNTGELFF. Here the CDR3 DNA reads TGTGCCAGCAGCCAGACTAGGGGAAACACCGGGGAGCTGTTTTTT.

The DNA of the CDR3 is TGCGCCAGCAGCCAAAGGGACGGAGCCAAAAACATTCAGTACTTC. Protein: CASSQRDGAKNIQYF. The V call is TRBV4-3, the J call TRBJ2-4; D possibly matches TRBD1 or TRBD2 (5 bases each). Deletions cut 2 bases from V and 0 bases from J, with 8 bases between. The germline CDR1 and CDR2 sequences are LGHNA and YSLEER. The CDR3 extends over 15 amino acids.

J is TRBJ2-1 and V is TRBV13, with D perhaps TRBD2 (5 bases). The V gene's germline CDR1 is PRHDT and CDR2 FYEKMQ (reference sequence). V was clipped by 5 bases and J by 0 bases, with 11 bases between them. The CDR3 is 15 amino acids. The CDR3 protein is CASSTPTSSYNEQFF. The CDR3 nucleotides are TGTGCCAGCAGCACCCCCACTAGCTCCTACAATGAGCAGTTCTTC.